One and the same sample provided the 20 T cell receptor beta chains below, sequenced in a study of blood T cell repertoires in COVID-19. This table comes from immunoSEQ multiplex PCR, and its TCRdb copy is limited to in-frame clones, with some not included. The repertoire has roughly 320,000 clones, roughly nine tenths of them found once; the top ten carry roughly 1.9%. Sample: peripheral blood. The receptors were sampled from a woman in her thirties with COVID-19, enrolled during active disease.

The V gene is TRBV24-1, the J gene TRBJ2-3, with 8 nucleotides matching TRBD1. The CDR3 totals 16 residues. V trimming: 3 bases; J trimming: 1 base; junction bases outside the gene matches: 5. CDR1 and CDR2 from the germline V gene are KGHDR and SFDVKD. The CDR3 bases are TGTGCCACCAGTGATCCGTCAGGGGGCGGCACAGATACGCAGTATTTT. As protein: CATSDPSGGGTDTQYF.

The J gene is TRBJ2-3, the V gene TRBV9; 9 positions agree with TRBD2. V dropped 6 bases and J dropped 7; count of bases not matched to a gene: 9. The CDR3 is made up of 14 amino acids. CDR1 and CDR2 from the germline V gene are SGDLS and YYNGEE. CDR3 loop: CASTRGGAENTQYF. The CDR3 DNA sequence: TGTGCCAGCACCCGCGGGGGGGCAGAGAATACGCAGTATTTT.

This sequence joins TRBV5-4 and TRBJ1-4, with 9 bases matching TRBD1. Trimming cost V 5 bases and J 7 bases; bases outside gene matches: 9. Looked up from germline, CDR1 is SGHNT and CDR2 is YYREEE (reference sequence). This CDR3 contains 15 residues. CDR3 DNA: TGTGCCAGCAGTTCCGGGACAGGGTACCGTGAAAAACTGTTTTTT. Its translation is CASSSGTGYREKLFF. The full variable domain, in which reference TRBV5-4 and TRBJ1-4 provide the parts outside the CDR3, is ETGVTQSPTHLIKTRGQQVTLRCSSQSGHNTVSWYQQALGQGPQFIFQYYREEENGRGNFPPRFSGLQFPNYSSELNVNALELDDSALYLCASSSGTGYREKLFFGSGTQLSVL.

V gene TRBV28 combines with J gene TRBJ1-1; D call uncertain. Germline V gene data show CDR1 as MDHEN and CDR2 as SYDVKM. The CDR3 is 12 residues long. Deletions cut 5 bases from V and 7 bases from J, with 11 bases between. The CDR3 DNA sequence: TGTGCCAGCAGTCGGACTTCCGATGAAGCTTTCTTT. Translating gives CASSRTSDEAFF.

The gene calls are TRBV28 and TRBJ2-7; 7 bases agree with TRBD1. Germline trimming cut 5 bases from V and 3 bases from J; bases unmatched to any gene: 7. This CDR3 spans 14 amino acids. Germline V lookup: CDR1 MDHEN, CDR2 SYDVKM. The CDR3, as DNA: TGTGCCAGCAGTAGTTACAGGGGTGACTACGAGCAGTACGTC. Translated: CASSSYRGDYEQYV.

The chain recombines TRBV5-4 with TRBJ2-5, with D perhaps TRBD2 (6 bases). The CDR3 covers 15 residues. Trimming cost V 4 bases and J 2 bases, with 15 bases left between them. CDR1 and CDR2 (germline): SGHNT, YYREEE (reference sequence). The CDR3, as DNA: TGTGCCAGCAGCAGGGGACTTCATAAACAAGAGACCCAGTACTTC. It is translated as CASSRGLHKQETQYF.

On this clone: The same CDR3 also results from other DNA sequences found in this sample. The chain is built from TRBV2 and TRBJ1-3; the D is unclear. V gave up 1 base and J gave up 0 bases, with 7 bases separating them. The CDR3 covers 15 residues. In germline, CDR1 is SNHLY, CDR2 FYNNEI. The CDR3 sequence is CASSEDGSSGNTIYF. In DNA form, the CDR3 reads TGTGCCAGCAGTGAAGACGGGAGCTCTGGAAACACCATATATTTT.

The J gene is TRBJ2-1, the V gene TRBV29-1; 10 bases are shared with TRBD1. CDR3 length equals 15 residues. Per germline, CDR1 SQVTM and CDR2 ANQGSEA. V dropped 7 bases and J dropped 3; count of bases not matched to a gene: 9. Written as DNA, the CDR3 is TGCAGCGCCCGACAGGGGGCGGTCCGCTACAATGAGCAGTTCTTC. Protein product: CSARQGAVRYNEQFF.

The chain carries TRBV6-6 and TRBJ1-1; 10 bases are a match to TRBD1. This CDR3 region has 14 residues. V was clipped by 2 bases and J by 4 bases; unmatched bases: 1. CDR1 MNHNY and CDR2 SVGAGI come from the germline V gene (reference sequence). The CDR3 protein is CASSYGTGVTEAFF. The DNA of the CDR3 is TGTGCCAGCAGTTACGGGACAGGGGTCACTGAAGCTTTCTTT.

The gene calls are TRBV15 and TRBJ1-6; 10 nucleotides align to TRBD1. The CDR3 extends over 16 amino acids. Germline V lookup: CDR1 LNHNV, CDR2 YYDKDF (reference sequence). V gave up 1 base and J gave up 10 bases; unmatched junction bases: 7. In DNA form, the CDR3 reads TGTGCCACCAGCAGAGGGACAGGGGGAGAACGATCACCCCTCCACTTT. Translated: CATSRGTGGERSPLHF.

The rearrangement uses TRBV3-1 (or the pseudogene TRBV3-2) and TRBJ1-1; D might be TRBD1 (5 bases). CDR3 size: 13 residues. Per germline, CDR1 LGHDT and CDR2 YNNKEL (reference sequence). V lost 4 bases and J lost 7, with 13 bases in between. In DNA form, the CDR3 reads TGTGCCAGCAGCCTTCGGAGGGGCAGTGAAGCTTTCTTT. It encodes CASSLRRGSEAFF.

The chain carries TRBV21-1 and TRBJ1-5. TRBV21-1 constitutes a pseudogene. The CDR3 is 16 amino acids. CDR3 DNA sequence: TGTGCCAGCAGCAAAGCGCGGCAGACCAGCAATCAGCCCCAGCATTTT. It is translated as CASSKARQTSNQPQHF.

The J gene is TRBJ1-2, the V gene TRBV20-1; D is unclear. V was trimmed by 1 base and J by 3 bases, leaving 3 bases between them. CDR1 and CDR2 from the germline V gene are DFQATT and SNEGSKA (reference sequence). This CDR3 contains 11 residues. Here the CDR3 DNA reads TGCAGTGCTAGAGTCGACTATGGCTACACCTTC. It translates to CSARVDYGYTF.

The chain carries TRBV19 and TRBJ2-3; 12 nucleotides match TRBD2. CDR3 length equals 18 residues. Germline V gene data show CDR1 as LNHDA and CDR2 as SQIVND (reference sequence). V lost 5 bases and J lost 1; bases outside the gene matches: 10. For the CDR3, the DNA is TGTGCCAGTAGTCCCCTCCGGACTAGCGGGGTTCGCACAGATACGCAGTATTTT. Its protein product is CASSPLRTSGVRTDTQYF.

The chain joins TRBV11-2 to TRBJ1-1; possibly TRBD1 for D (6 bases). The CDR3 extends over 14 amino acids. V was pared by 5 bases and J by 0 bases, with 10 bases between. In germline, CDR1 is SGHAT, CDR2 FQNNGV. In nucleotides, the CDR3 is TGTGCCAGCAGCCTCGGACAGCTGAACACTGAAGCTTTCTTT. It translates to CASSLGQLNTEAFF.

This clone came up once. This rearrangement joins TRBV28 to TRBJ2-7; 10 bases fit TRBD1. Germline V CDR1 and CDR2: MDHEN, SYDVKM. Trimming removed 4 bases from V and 3 bases from J; junction bases left unmatched: 0. This CDR3 has 13 amino acids. The CDR3 region is CASSWTGGYEQYV. In DNA form, the CDR3 reads TGTGCCAGCAGTTGGACAGGGGGCTACGAGCAGTACGTC.

Many counts were recorded for this clone. CDR3 residues: CASSFEGAGTEAFF. The CDR3 DNA follows: TGTGCCAGCAGCTTTGAGGGGGCGGGAACTGAAGCTTTCTTT. V gene TRBV7-9 combines with J gene TRBJ1-1; 7 positions match TRBD1. V lost 3 bases and J lost 5; bases outside the gene matches: 6. CDR1 and CDR2 (germline): SEHNR, FQNEAQ (reference sequence). There are 14 residues in the CDR3.

J is TRBJ2-3 and V is TRBV7-8; the D gene is possibly TRBD2 (6 bases). The germline V gene encodes CDR1 SGHVS and CDR2 FQNEAQ. V gave up 5 bases and J gave up 2 bases, with 14 bases separating them. The CDR3 is 15 residues long. CDR3 region: CASSTRRGSTDTQYF. The CDR3 bases are TGTGCCAGCAGCACTAGGAGGGGTTCCACAGATACGCAGTATTTT.

For the CDR3, the DNA is TGTGCCAGCAGTACCACAGGGGGCAATAATTCACCCCTCCACTTT. This codes for CASSTTGGNNSPLHF. The chain has TRBV27 and TRBJ1-6, with 9 bases identical to TRBD1. Germline V gives CDR1 MNHEY, CDR2 SMNVEV (reference sequence). V lost 5 bases, J lost 5 bases, and 4 bases stayed unmatched. The CDR3 has 15 residues.

The chain couples TRBV5-6 to TRBJ1-1; D gene ambiguous. Germline CDR1 and CDR2: SGHDT and YYEEEE. This CDR3 is 13 amino acids long. The V end lost 7 bases, the J end lost 3 bases, and 13 bases lay between the germline ends. The CDR3 DNA is TGTGCCAGCGGACTAGGGATGGACACTGAAGCTTTCTTT. Amino acids: CASGLGMDTEAFF.